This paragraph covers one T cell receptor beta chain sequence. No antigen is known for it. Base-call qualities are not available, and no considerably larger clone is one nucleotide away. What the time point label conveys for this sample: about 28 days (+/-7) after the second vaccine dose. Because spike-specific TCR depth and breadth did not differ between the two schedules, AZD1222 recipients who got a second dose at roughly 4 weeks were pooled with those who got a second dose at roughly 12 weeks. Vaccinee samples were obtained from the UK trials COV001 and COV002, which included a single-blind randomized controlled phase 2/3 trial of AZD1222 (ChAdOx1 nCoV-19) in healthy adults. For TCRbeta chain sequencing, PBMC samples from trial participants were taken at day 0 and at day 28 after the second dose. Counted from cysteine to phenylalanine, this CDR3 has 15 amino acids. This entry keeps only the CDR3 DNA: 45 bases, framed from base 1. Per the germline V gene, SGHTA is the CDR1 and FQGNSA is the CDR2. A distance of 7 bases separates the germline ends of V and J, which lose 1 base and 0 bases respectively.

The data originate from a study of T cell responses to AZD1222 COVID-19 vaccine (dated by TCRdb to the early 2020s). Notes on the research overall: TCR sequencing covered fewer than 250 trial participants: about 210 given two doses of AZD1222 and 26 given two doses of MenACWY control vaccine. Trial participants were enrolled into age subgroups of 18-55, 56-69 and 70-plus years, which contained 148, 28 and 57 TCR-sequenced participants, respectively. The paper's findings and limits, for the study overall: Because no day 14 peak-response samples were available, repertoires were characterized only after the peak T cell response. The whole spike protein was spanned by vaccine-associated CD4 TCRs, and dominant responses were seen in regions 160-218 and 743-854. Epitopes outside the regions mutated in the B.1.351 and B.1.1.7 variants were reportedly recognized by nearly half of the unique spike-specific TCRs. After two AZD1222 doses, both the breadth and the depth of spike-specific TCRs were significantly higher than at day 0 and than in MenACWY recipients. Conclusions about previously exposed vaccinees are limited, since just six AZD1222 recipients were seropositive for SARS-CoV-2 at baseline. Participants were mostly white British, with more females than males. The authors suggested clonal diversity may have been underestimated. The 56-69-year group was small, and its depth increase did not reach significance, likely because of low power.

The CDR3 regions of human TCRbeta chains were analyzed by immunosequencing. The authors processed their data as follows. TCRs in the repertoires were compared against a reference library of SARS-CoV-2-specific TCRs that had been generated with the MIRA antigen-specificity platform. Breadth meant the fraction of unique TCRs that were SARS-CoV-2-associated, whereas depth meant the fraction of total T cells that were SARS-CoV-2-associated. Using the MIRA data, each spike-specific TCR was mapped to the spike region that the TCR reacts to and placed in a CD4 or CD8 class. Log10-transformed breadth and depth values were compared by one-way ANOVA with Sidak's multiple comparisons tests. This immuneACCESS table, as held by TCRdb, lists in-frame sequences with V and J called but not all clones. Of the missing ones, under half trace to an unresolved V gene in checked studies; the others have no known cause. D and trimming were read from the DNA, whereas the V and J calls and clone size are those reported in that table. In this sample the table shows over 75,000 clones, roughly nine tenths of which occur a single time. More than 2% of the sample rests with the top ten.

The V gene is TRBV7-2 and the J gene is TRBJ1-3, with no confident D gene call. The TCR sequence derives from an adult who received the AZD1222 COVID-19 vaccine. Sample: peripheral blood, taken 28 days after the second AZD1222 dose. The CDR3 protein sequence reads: CASSLVQSSGNTIYF. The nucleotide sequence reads TGTGCCAGCAGCTTAGTTCAGAGCTCTGGAAACACCATATATTTT.